The next 26 T cell receptor beta chains were all read from a single sample in a study of OX40 agonist ivuxolimab in advanced cancers. Profiling relied on immunoSEQ multiplex PCR, and the TCRdb table lists in-frame clones only, not all of them. The sample lists 35,000 to 50,000 clones; more than 70% were seen once. Material: CD4+ or CD8+ T cells sorted from blood, obtained in a trial of the OX40 agonist ivuxolimab. All receptors come from an adult with an advanced solid tumor such as melanoma, head and neck, liver or kidney cancer.

This clone has a handful of counts. This chain joins TRBV5-1 and TRBJ1-2; D is uncertain. V lost 0 bases, J lost 7 bases, and 13 bases lay in between. The CDR3 runs to 14 residues. CDR1 and CDR2 (germline): SGHRS, YFSETQ. In DNA, the CDR3 is TGCGCCAGCAGCTTGGGGGATGTAGAGCGTGGCTACACCTTC. Translating gives CASSLGDVERGYTF.

The genes are TRBV5-4 and TRBJ1-3, with D maybe TRBD1 (5 bases). V lost 1 base and J 0 bases, leaving 11 bases between the germline ends. This CDR3 has 16 residues. Per germline, CDR1 SGHNT and CDR2 YYREEE (reference sequence). DNA of the CDR3: TGTGCCAGCAGCTTGTGGGGCTTCCTCTCTGGAAACACCATATATTTT. It is translated as CASSLWGFLSGNTIYF.

The CDR3, as DNA: TGTGCCAGCAGCGTAGTCCCCCTAGCCCTCGGCTACAATGAGCAGTTCTTC. Protein sequence: CASSVVPLALGYNEQFF. The chain has TRBV9 and TRBJ2-1; TRBD2 is a possible D gene (5 bases). The CDR3 extends over 17 amino acids. CDR1 SGDLS and CDR2 YYNGEE come from the germline V gene. Between the trimmed V and J ends, which lost 0 bases and 3 bases, there was a span of 16 bases. The full variable domain, with the rest looked up from reference TRBV9 and TRBJ2-1, is DSGVTQTPKHLITATGQRVTLRCSPRSGDLSVYWYQQSLDQGLQFLIQYYNGEERAKGNILERFSAQQFPDLHSELNLSSLELGDSALYFCASSVVPLALGYNEQFFGPGTRLTVL.

The rearrangement joins TRBV6-5 to TRBJ1-1; unclear D gene. CDR1 and CDR2 (germline): MNHEY, SVGAGI. The CDR3 is made up of 14 amino acids. Deletions cut 3 bases from V and 0 bases from J, with 8 bases between. The CDR3 reads CASSYGVMNTEAFF. The CDR3 DNA is TGTGCCAGCAGTTATGGGGTTATGAACACTGAAGCTTTCTTT.

This sequence joins TRBV7-3 and TRBJ2-1; TRBD1 matches 9 bases. The CDR3 runs 16 residues. V shed 3 bases, J shed 7 bases, and the junction held 10 bases outside the gene matches. Germline V lookup: CDR1 SGHTA, CDR2 FQGTGA. CDR3 sequence (DNA): TGTGCCAGCAGCTTCCGGGACAGGGATCCTCATAATGAGCAGTTCTTC. Translated: CASSFRDRDPHNEQFF.

V is TRBV7-8 and J is TRBJ2-7; TRBD2 is a possible D gene (6 bases). Between the trimmed V and J ends, which lost 5 bases and 0 bases, there was a span of 17 bases. Per the germline V gene, CDR1 is SGHVS and CDR2 is FQNEAQ. The CDR3 loop spans 16 amino acids. CDR3 loop: CASSTSPGLPSYEQYF. CDR3 bases: TGTGCCAGCAGCACTAGCCCGGGATTACCCTCCTACGAGCAGTACTTC.

This sequence joins TRBV7-2 and TRBJ1-2; D is undetermined. Deletions cut 4 bases from V and 2 bases from J, with 8 bases between. CDR1 is SGHTA and CDR2 is FQGNSA in the germline V gene. The CDR3 length is 13 residues. CDR3 region: CASSYLSNYGYTF. DNA for the CDR3: TGTGCCAGCAGCTATCTCTCGAACTATGGCTACACCTTC. The full variable domain, in which reference TRBV7-2 and TRBJ1-2 provide the parts outside the CDR3, is GAGVSQSPSNKVTEKGKDVELRCDPISGHTALYWYRQSLGQGLEFLIYFQGNSAPDKSGLPSDRFSAERTGGSVSTLTIQRTQQEDSAVYLCASSYLSNYGYTFGSGTRLTVV.

This chain uses TRBV6-5 with TRBJ2-1; no definite D call. Germline V gives CDR1 MNHEY, CDR2 SVGAGI. The CDR3 consists of 11 residues. Trimming took 4 bases from V and 3 from J, leaving 1 base between them. CDR3 loop: CASSFYNEQFF. In DNA, the CDR3 is TGTGCCAGCAGTTTCTACAATGAGCAGTTCTTC.

Points on this clone: The sample has other DNA sequences that encode this CDR3 too. The chain links TRBV4-3 to TRBJ1-2, with 8 bases identical to TRBD1. Germline V gene sequence: CDR1 LGHNA, CDR2 YSLEER. Trimming cost V 0 bases and J 8 bases; bases outside gene matches: 5. CDR3 length equals 14 residues. The CDR3 spells CASSQDRDRRGYTF. The CDR3 nucleotides are TGCGCCAGCAGCCAAGATCGGGACAGGCGAGGCTACACCTTC.

This clone was counted a single time. A read error may produce the germline difference seen at one junction end. The genes are TRBV28 and TRBJ2-2, with D perhaps TRBD1 (6 bases). CDR1 MDHEN and CDR2 SYDVKM come from the germline V gene. The length of the CDR3 is 16 residues. As DNA, the CDR3 is TGTGCCAGCAGTTGGACAGACAAAAAGCTTACCGGGGTGCTGTTTTTT. It translates to CASSWTDKKLTGVLFF.

The V call is TRBV5-5, the J call TRBJ1-5, with 7 positions matching TRBD1. Per germline, CDR1 SGHKS and CDR2 YYEKEE (reference sequence). The CDR3 contains 13 residues. V lost 10 bases to trimming and J lost 3 bases; unmatched junction nucleotides: 7. The CDR3 DNA is TGTGCCGCGAGGACAGGCGTCAATCAGCCCCAGCATTTT. The encoded protein is CAARTGVNQPQHF.

The sample holds one count of this clone. The V gene is TRBV2, the J gene TRBJ2-5; TRBD1 matches 8 bases. The CDR3 contains 15 residues. With V trimmed by 3 bases and J by 4 bases, 7 bases remained unmatched. Germline lookup yields CDR1 SNHLY and CDR2 FYNNEI. CDR3 coding DNA: TGTGCCAGCAGTGAGGAGGACAGGGTCGGAGAGACCCAGTACTTC. Translated, it gives CASSEEDRVGETQYF.

The rearrangement joins TRBV27 to TRBJ2-5, with D possibly being TRBD1 or TRBD2 (6 bases each). Deletions cut 0 bases from V and 2 bases from J, with 19 bases between. CDR1 is MNHEY and CDR2 is SMNVEV in the germline V gene (reference sequence). The CDR3 consists of 18 residues. The CDR3 DNA reads as TGTGCCAGCAGTTTATCGGGGGGCCGGGGCTACGGACAAGAGACCCAGTACTTC. It translates to CASSLSGGRGYGQETQYF.

J is TRBJ2-1 and V is TRBV6-5; 7 bases line up with TRBD2. The CDR3 consists of 14 residues. The germline CDR1 and CDR2 sequences are MNHEY and SVGAGI. The V segment lost 8 bases and the J segment 0 bases; nucleotides outside the gene matches: 4. CDR3 region: CASGGGSSYNEQFF. DNA for the CDR3: TGTGCCAGCGGGGGGGGGAGCTCCTACAATGAGCAGTTCTTC.

The V call is TRBV7-9, the J call TRBJ1-1; D is perhaps TRBD1 (5 bases). The germline CDR1 and CDR2 sequences are SEHNR and FQNEAQ (reference sequence). The V gene lost 2 bases and the J gene lost 5 bases, with 12 bases spanning the gap. CDR3 length: 14 amino acids. This CDR3 is CASSLQGGKTEAFF. DNA for the CDR3: TGTGCCAGCAGCTTACAGGGTGGGAAAACTGAAGCTTTCTTT.

In DNA, the CDR3 is TGTGCCAGCAGTGCAGGGACTAGCGGGGGCTACGAGCAGTACTTC. As protein: CASSAGTSGGYEQYF. This chain links TRBV6-1 with TRBJ2-7; TRBD2 agrees at 14 bases. V trimming: 4 bases; J trimming: 3 bases; junction bases outside the gene matches: 2. This CDR3 has 15 amino acids. Per germline, CDR1 MNHNS and CDR2 SASEGT.

This chain connects TRBV27 to TRBJ2-1, with D hard to call. There are 11 residues in the CDR3. Germline CDR1 and CDR2: MNHEY and SMNVEV (reference sequence). V lost 3 bases to trimming and J lost 5 bases, with 2 bases between them. The CDR3 DNA sequence: TGTGCCAGCAGTTTGAACAATGAGCAGTTCTTC. The encoded protein is CASSLNNEQFF.

The chain carries TRBV9 and TRBJ2-3, with D perhaps matching TRBD2 (6 bases). CDR3 length equals 17 residues. Germline-derived CDR1 and CDR2 are SGDLS and YYNGEE. V lost 3 bases to trimming and J lost 1 base, with 18 bases between them. In nucleotides, the CDR3 is TGTGCCAGCAGCGCAAAATCCGGGACTGGCCGCACAGATACGCAGTATTTT. Protein: CASSAKSGTGRTDTQYF.

J is TRBJ1-4 and V is TRBV5-4; D remains unclear. Trimming cost V 3 bases and J 2 bases, with 14 bases left between them. The germline V gene encodes CDR1 SGHNT and CDR2 YYREEE (reference sequence). CDR3 length: 16 amino acids. The CDR3 nucleotides read TGTGCCAGCAGCTCGATGACGGTAGGGACTAATGAAAAACTGTTTTTT. This gives the protein CASSSMTVGTNEKLFF. The full variable domain, rest sourced from reference TRBV5-4 and TRBJ1-4, is ETGVTQSPTHLIKTRGQQVTLRCSSQSGHNTVSWYQQALGQGPQFIFQYYREEENGRGNFPPRFSGLQFPNYSSELNVNALELDDSALYLCASSSMTVGTNEKLFFGSGTQLSVL.

The chain combines TRBV7-2 with TRBJ1-5; D remains unclear. The V and J ends lost 4 bases and 1 base respectively, with 11 bases between them. Germline lookup yields CDR1 SGHTA and CDR2 FQGNSA. The CDR3 is 15 residues long. The CDR3: CASSSSDGSNQPQHF. The CDR3 DNA reads as TGTGCCAGCAGCTCCTCGGACGGAAGCAATCAGCCCCAGCATTTT.

This chain connects TRBV10-1 to TRBJ1-4; D is ambiguous. This CDR3 contains 14 residues. The V gene's germline CDR1 is WNHNN and CDR2 SYGVQD (reference sequence). The V end lost 2 bases, the J end lost 8 bases, and 12 bases lay between the germline ends. CDR3 nucleotide sequence: TGCGCCAGCAGTGAGGCAAGGGCCAAGGAAAAACTGTTTTTT. Protein: CASSEARAKEKLFF.

V and J are TRBV9 and TRBJ2-3; D is ambiguous. V was shortened by 4 bases and J by 0 bases, with 6 bases between the two germline ends. This CDR3 region has 13 residues. The germline CDR1 and CDR2 sequences are SGDLS and YYNGEE. CDR3 sequence reads: CASSLDSTDTQYF. CDR3 DNA sequence: TGTGCCAGCAGCCTTGACAGCACAGATACGCAGTATTTT. The full variable domain, in which reference TRBV9 and TRBJ2-3 provide the parts outside the CDR3, is DSGVTQTPKHLITATGQRVTLRCSPRSGDLSVYWYQQSLDQGLQFLIQYYNGEERAKGNILERFSAQQFPDLHSELNLSSLELGDSALYFCASSLDSTDTQYFGPGTRLTVL.

This sequence joins TRBV6-5 and TRBJ2-7, with TRBD1 identical over 8 bases. Germline CDR1 reads MNHEY; CDR2 reads SVGAGI. CDR3 length: 15 residues. Trimming took 0 bases from V and 6 from J; bases not matched to a gene: 7. CDR3 residues: CASSYSTGALFEQYF. The CDR3 DNA reads as TGTGCCAGCAGTTACTCGACAGGGGCGCTTTTCGAGCAGTACTTC.

This clone appeared once. The chain is built from TRBV6-6 and TRBJ2-1; no reliable D call. The V end was cut by 3 bases, the J end by 7 bases, with 4 bases between. Germline lookup yields CDR1 MNHNY and CDR2 SVGAGI (reference sequence). The CDR3 extends over 11 amino acids. The CDR3 here is CASSYGNEQFF. The CDR3 bases are TGTGCCAGCAGTTATGGGAATGAGCAGTTCTTC.

This rearrangement joins TRBV10-2 to TRBJ2-7, with a weak D call TRBD2 (5 bases). Germline assignment: CDR1 WSHSY and CDR2 SAAADI. V was shortened by 0 bases and J by 3 bases, with 18 bases between the two germline ends. The CDR3 spans 17 residues. The CDR3 bases are TGCGCCAGCAGTGAGTCGCTTCCTCGGGATGCCCGCTACGAGCAGTACGTC. This gives the protein CASSESLPRDARYEQYV.

The chain recombines TRBV28 with TRBJ2-1; TRBD2 aligns across 12 bases. Germline-derived CDR1 and CDR2 are MDHEN and SYDVKM. This CDR3 contains 17 residues. Trimming took 5 bases from V and 0 from J; bases not matched to a gene: 5. The CDR3 sequence: CASSPGLAGSSYNEQFF. The CDR3 DNA sequence: TGTGCCAGCAGTCCTGGACTAGCGGGGAGCTCCTACAATGAGCAGTTCTTC. Full variable domain (remainder filled in from reference TRBV28 and TRBJ2-1): DVKVTQSSRYLVKRTGEKVFLECVQDMDHENMFWYRQDPGLGLRLIYFSYDVKMKEKGDIPEGYSVSREKKERFSLILESASTNQTSMYLCASSPGLAGSSYNEQFFGPGTRLTVL.